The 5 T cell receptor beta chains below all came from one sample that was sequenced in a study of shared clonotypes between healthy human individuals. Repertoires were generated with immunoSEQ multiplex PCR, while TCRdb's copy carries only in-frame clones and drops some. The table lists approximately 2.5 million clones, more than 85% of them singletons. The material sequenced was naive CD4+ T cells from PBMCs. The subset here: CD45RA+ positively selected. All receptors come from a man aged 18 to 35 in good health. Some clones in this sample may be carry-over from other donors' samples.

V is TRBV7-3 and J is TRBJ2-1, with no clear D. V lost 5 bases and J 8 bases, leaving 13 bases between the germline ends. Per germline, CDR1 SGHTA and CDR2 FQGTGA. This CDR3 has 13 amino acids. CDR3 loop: CASSLRGSDEQFF. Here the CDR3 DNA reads TGTGCCAGCAGCCTCAGAGGTTCGGATGAGCAGTTCTTC.

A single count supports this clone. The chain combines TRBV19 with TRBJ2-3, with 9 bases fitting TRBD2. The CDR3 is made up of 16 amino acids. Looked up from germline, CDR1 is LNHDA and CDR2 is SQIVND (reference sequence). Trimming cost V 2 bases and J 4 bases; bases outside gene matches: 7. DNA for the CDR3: TGTGCCAGTAGTATATCAGCGGGAGGACGAGCAGATACGCAGTATTTT. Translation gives CASSISAGGRADTQYF.

The CDR3 protein is CASSQGPGTQYF. DNA for the CDR3: TGCGCCAGCAGTCAGGGCCCAGGTACGCAGTATTTT. J is TRBJ2-3 and V is TRBV10-2; tentatively, D is TRBD1 (5 bases). V shed 5 bases and J shed 8 bases, with 11 bases lying between them. This CDR3 comprises 12 residues. Germline lookup yields CDR1 WSHSY and CDR2 SAAADI.

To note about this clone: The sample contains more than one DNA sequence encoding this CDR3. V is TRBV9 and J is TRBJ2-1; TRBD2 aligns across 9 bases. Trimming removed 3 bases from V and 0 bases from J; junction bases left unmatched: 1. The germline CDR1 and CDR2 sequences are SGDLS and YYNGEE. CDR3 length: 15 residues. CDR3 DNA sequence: TGTGCCAGCAGCGCGACTAGCGGCTCCTACAATGAGCAGTTCTTC. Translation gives CASSATSGSYNEQFF.

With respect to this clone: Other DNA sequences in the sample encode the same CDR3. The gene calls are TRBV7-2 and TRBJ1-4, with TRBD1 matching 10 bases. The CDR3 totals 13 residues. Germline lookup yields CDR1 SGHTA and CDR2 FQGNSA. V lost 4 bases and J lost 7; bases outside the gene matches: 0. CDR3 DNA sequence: TGTGCCAGCAGCTGGGACAGGGGTGAAAAACTGTTTTTT. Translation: CASSWDRGEKLFF.